This TCR beta chain originates from a study of beta chain features in type 1 diabetes. Whole-study context: Examination spanned around 110,000,000 sorted cells from all samples.

What was sequenced were expressed TCRB transcripts, since all of the isolated RNA had been reverse transcribed. An average of roughly 950,000 reads was obtained from stem cell-like memory T cell samples. Sequencing was performed with immunoSEQ multiplex PCR; in TCRdb, only in-frame clones are kept and a portion is missing. The table has approximately 40,000 clones, roughly 45% seen once. For this clone: Its antigen is not known.

CDR3 length equals 15 residues. V was clipped by 5 bases and J by 4 bases; unmatched bases: 8. In germline, CDR1 is MNHEY, CDR2 SMNVEV (reference sequence). Findings and caveats of the study: The study found that naive, central memory and Treg TCRB repertoires appeared more similar in patients than in healthy donors. All four CD4+ subsets from Type 1 diabetes patients carried moderately but significantly shorter TCRB CDR3s.

This TCR came from a woman aged 25 to 39 in good health. The sample consisted of stem cell memory CD4+ T cells from blood. V usage is TRBV27 and J usage is TRBJ2-7; 10 bases fit TRBD2. CDR3: CASSIRAGGPYEQYF. The CDR3 nucleotides are TGTGCCAGCAGTATACGAGCGGGAGGGCCTTACGAGCAGTACTTC.